A single T cell receptor beta chain is shown here with its context. The target antigen is unknown. The data stem from a study of cytomegalovirus exposure and HLA in healthy donors. Study-level findings and limits: When analyzed later, a missense DCLRE1C variant was found to be linked to TCR beta V- and J-gene trimming.

PCR used 60 Vbeta primers and 13 Jbeta primers. This table comes from immunoSEQ multiplex PCR, and its TCRdb copy is limited to in-frame clones, with some not included. There are approximately 130,000 clones in the sample; 78% occur only once, and about 1.8% lies in the top ten. CDR3 length: 14 residues. Germline values: CDR1 SGHVS, CDR2 FNYEAQ. Trimming took 3 bases from V and 1 from J, leaving 7 bases between them. The chain is built from TRBV7-6 and TRBJ1-5; D is ambiguous. What was sequenced was PBMCs. The source of this sequence is a woman in her thirties or forties in good health and CMV-seronegative. CDR3 loop: CASSFGHSNQPQHF. Written as DNA, the CDR3 is TGTGCCAGCAGCTTCGGTCACAGCAATCAGCCCCAGCATTTT.